This TCR beta chain was found in a study of shared clonotypes between healthy human individuals. The repertoire was sequenced with immunoSEQ multiplex PCR; TCRdb's copy has only in-frame clones and lacks some. Of about 980,000 clones detected, 60% to 85% appear once; the ten largest clones hold about 1.5%. Note on this clone: The junction and the germline gene differ at one end; a read error may be behind it.

CDR3 length: 9 residues. The rearrangement uses TRBV23-1 and TRBJ1-5; no clear D. TRBV23-1 is an open reading frame whose function is uncertain. The sample comprised memory CD4+ T cells sorted from blood. Noted subset: CD45RA-negative fraction. The source is a man in his late teens or twenties in good health. The CDR3: CASSQGGRF. The CDR3 DNA follows: TGCGCCAGCAGTCAAGGAGGTCGATTT.